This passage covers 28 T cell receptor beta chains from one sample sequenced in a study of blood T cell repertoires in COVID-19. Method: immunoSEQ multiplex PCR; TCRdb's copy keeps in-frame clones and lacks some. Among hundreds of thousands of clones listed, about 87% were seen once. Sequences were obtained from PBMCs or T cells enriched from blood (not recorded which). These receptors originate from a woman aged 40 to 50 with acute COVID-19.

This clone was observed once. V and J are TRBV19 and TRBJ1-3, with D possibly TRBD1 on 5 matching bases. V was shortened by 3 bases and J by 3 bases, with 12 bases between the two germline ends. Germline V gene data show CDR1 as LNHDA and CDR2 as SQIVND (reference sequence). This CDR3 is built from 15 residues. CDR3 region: CASSMGPASGNTIYF. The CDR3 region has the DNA TGTGCCAGTAGTATGGGGCCGGCGAGTGGAAACACCATATATTTT.

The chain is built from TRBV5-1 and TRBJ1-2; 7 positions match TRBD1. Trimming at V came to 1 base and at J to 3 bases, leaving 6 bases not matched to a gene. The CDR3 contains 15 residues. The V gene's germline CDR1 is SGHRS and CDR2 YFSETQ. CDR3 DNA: TGCGCCAGCAGCTTGACAGGGGTAAGCGACTATGGCTACACCTTC. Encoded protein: CASSLTGVSDYGYTF.

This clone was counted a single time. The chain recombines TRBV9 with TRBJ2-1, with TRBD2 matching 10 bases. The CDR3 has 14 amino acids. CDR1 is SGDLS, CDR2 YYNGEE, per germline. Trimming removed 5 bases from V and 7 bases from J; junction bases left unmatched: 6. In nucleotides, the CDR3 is TGTGCCAGCAGTGCTAGCGGGAGTTTTAATGAGCAGTTCTTC. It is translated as CASSASGSFNEQFF.

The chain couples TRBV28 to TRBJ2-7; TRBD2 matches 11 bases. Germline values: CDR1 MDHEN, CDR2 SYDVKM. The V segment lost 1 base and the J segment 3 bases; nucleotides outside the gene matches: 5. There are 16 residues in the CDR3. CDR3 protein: CASSLYRLAGHYEQYF. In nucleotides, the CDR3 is TGTGCCAGCAGTTTATATCGACTAGCGGGACACTACGAGCAGTACTTC.

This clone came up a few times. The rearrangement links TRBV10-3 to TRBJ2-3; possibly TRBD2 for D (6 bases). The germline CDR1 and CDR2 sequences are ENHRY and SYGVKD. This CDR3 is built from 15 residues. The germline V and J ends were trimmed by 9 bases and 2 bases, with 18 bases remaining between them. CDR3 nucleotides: TGTGCCATGGCGGCTGGTGGGGGACTCACAGATACGCAGTATTTT. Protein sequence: CAMAAGGGLTDTQYF.

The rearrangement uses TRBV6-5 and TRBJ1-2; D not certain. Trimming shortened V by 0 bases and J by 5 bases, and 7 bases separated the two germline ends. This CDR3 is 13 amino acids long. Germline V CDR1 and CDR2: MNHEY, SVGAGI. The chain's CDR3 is CASSYSEGYGYTF. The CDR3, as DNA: TGTGCCAGCAGTTACTCGGAGGGTTATGGCTACACCTTC.

The CDR3 nucleotides are TGCGCCAGCAGTGAGGGTACCGGGGTTGGCGGAAACACCATATATTTT. It yields the protein CASSEGTGVGGNTIYF. The chain recombines TRBV10-2 with TRBJ1-3; D not certain. The CDR3 sequence is 16 residues long. Looked up from germline, CDR1 is WSHSY and CDR2 is SAAADI. V lost 2 bases, J lost 4 bases, and 15 bases lay in between.

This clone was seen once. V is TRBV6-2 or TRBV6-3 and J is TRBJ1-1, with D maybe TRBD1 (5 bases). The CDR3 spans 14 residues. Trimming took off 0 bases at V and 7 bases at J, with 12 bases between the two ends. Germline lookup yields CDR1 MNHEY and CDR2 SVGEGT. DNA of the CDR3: TGTGCCAGCAGTTACTCGGCTGGGGACTTTGAAGCTTTCTTT. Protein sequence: CASSYSAGDFEAFF.

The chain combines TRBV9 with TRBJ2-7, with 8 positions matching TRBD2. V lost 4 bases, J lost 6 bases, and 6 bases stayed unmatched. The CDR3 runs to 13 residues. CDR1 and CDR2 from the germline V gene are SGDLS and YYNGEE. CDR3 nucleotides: TGTGCCAGCAGCCCCGGACTAGCTGGCGAGCAGTACTTC. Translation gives CASSPGLAGEQYF.

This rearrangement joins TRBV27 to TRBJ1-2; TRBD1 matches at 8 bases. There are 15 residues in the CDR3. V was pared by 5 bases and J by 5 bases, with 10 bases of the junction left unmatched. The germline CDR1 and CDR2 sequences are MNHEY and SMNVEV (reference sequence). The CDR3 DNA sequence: TGTGCCAGCAGTCTTCAGGGGGCCGGGGGGTATGGCTACACCTTC. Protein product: CASSLQGAGGYGYTF.

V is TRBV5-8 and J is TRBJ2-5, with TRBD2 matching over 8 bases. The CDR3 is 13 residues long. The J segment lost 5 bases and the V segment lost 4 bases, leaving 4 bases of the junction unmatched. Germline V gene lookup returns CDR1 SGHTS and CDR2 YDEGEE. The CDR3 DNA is TGTGCCAGCAGCAGCGGGAGTAGGGAGACCCAGTACTTC. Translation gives CASSSGSRETQYF.

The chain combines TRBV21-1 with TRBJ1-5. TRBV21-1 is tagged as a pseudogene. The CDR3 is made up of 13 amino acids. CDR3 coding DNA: TGTGCCAGCAGCCCCCGACTGGGTCAGCCCCAGCATTTT. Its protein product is CASSPRLGQPQHF.

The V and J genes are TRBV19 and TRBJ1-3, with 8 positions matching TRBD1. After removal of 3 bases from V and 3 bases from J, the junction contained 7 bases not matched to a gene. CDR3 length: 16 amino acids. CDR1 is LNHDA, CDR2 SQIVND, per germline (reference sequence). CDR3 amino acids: CASSIGDRFFGNTIYF. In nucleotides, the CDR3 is TGTGCCAGTAGTATCGGGGACAGGTTCTTTGGAAACACCATATATTTT.

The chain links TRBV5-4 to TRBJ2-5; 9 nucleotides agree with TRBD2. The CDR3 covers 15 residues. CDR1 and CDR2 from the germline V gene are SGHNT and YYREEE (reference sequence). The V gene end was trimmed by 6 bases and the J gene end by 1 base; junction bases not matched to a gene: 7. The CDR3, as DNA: TGTGCCAGCACCCTGATACTAGCGGGCCAAGAGACCCAGTACTTC. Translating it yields CASTLILAGQETQYF.

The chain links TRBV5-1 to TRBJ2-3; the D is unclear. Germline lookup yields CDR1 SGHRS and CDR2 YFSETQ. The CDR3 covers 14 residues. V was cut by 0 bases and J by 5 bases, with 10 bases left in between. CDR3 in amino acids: CASSLVLAQDTQYF. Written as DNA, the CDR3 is TGCGCCAGCAGCTTGGTTTTAGCACAAGATACGCAGTATTTT.

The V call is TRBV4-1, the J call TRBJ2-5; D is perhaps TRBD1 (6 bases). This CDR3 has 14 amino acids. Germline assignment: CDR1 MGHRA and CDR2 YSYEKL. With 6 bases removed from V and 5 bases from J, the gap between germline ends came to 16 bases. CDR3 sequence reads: CASRHYRDGETQYF. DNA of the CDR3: TGCGCCAGCAGACATTACAGGGATGGGGAGACCCAGTACTTC.

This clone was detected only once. Here the CDR3 reads CASSPPGQDGTQYF. CDR3 coding DNA: TGTGCCAGCAGCCCCCCCGGTCAAGATGGGACCCAGTACTTC. V is TRBV6-5 and J is TRBJ2-5; D remains ambiguous. In germline, CDR1 is MNHEY, CDR2 SVGAGI. The CDR3 has 14 residues. Trimming stripped 6 bases from V and 7 bases from J, with 18 bases between.

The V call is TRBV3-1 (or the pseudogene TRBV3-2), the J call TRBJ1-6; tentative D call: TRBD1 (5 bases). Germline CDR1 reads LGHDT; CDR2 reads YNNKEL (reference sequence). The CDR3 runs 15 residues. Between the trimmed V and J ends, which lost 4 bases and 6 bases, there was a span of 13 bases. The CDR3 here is CASSPLVGGNSPLHF. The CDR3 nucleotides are TGTGCCAGCAGCCCTTTAGTCGGGGGTAATTCACCCCTCCACTTT.

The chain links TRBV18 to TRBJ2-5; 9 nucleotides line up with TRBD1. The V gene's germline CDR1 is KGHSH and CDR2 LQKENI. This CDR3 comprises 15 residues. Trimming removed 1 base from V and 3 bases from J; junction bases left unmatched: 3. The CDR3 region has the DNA TGTGCCAGCTCACCACGACAGGGGGTGGAAGAGACCCAGTACTTC. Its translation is CASSPRQGVEETQYF.

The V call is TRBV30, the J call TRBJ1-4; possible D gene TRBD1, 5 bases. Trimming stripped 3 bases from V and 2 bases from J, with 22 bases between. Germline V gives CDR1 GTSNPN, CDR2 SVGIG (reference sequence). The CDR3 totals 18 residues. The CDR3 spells CAWRPSWGRVDTNEKLFF. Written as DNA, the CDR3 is TGTGCCTGGAGACCCTCCTGGGGCAGGGTGGACACTAATGAAAAACTGTTTTTT.

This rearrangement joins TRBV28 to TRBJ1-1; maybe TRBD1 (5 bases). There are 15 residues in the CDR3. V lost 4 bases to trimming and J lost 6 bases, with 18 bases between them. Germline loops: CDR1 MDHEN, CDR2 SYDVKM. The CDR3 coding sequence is TGTGCCAGCAGTTCGGGTCGGAGGCCGGGGGCTGAAGCTTTCTTT. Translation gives CASSSGRRPGAEAFF.

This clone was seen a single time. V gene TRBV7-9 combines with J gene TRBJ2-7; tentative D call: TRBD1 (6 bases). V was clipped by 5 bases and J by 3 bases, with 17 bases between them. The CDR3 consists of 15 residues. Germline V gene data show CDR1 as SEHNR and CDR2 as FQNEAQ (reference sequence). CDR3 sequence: CASSPPDRTYYEQYF. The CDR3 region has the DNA TGTGCCAGCAGCCCGCCAGACAGGACATACTACGAGCAGTACTTC. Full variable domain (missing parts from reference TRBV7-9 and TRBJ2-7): DTGVSQNPRHKITKRGQNVTFRCDPISEHNRLYWYRQTLGQGPEFLTYFQNEAQLEKSRLLSDRFSAERPKGSFSTLEIQRTEQGDSAMYLCASSPPDRTYYEQYFGPGTRLTVT.

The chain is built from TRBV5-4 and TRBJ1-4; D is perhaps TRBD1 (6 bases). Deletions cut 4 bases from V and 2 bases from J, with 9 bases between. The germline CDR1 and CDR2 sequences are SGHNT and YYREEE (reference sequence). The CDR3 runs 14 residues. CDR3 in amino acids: CASSPGGTNEKLFF. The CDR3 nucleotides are TGTGCCAGCAGCCCGGGGGGCACTAATGAAAAACTGTTTTTT.

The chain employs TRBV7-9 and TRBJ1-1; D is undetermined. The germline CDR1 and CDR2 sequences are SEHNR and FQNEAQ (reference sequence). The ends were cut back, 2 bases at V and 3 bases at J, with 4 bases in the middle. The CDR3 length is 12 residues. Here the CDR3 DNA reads TGTGCCAGCAGCTTACCAGACACTGAAGCTTTCTTT. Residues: CASSLPDTEAFF.

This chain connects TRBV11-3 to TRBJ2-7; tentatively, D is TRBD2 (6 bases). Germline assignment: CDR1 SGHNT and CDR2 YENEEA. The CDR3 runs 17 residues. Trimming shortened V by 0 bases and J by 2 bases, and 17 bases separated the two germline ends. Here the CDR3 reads CASSLDSPAGTAYEQYF. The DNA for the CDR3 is TGTGCCAGCAGCTTAGATAGCCCAGCGGGCACAGCCTACGAGCAGTACTTC.

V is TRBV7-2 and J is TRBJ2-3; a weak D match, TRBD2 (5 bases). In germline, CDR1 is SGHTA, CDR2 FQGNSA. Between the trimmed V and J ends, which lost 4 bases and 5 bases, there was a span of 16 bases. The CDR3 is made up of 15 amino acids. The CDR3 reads CASSSRKGAGDTQYF. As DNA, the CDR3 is TGTGCCAGCAGCTCCAGAAAGGGAGCTGGAGATACGCAGTATTTT.

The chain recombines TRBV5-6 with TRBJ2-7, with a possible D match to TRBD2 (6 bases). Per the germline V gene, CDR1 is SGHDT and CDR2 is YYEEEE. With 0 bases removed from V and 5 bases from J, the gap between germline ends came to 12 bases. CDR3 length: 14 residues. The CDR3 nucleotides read TGTGCCAGCAGCTTGGCGGGGGTCTCGGACGAGCAGTACTTC. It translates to CASSLAGVSDEQYF.

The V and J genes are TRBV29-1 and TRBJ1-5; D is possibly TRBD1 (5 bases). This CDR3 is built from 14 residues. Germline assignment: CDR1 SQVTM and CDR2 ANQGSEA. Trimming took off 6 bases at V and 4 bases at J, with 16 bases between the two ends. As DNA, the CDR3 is TGCAGCGTCGCGACAGCCGAAGGTAATCAGCCCCAGCATTTT. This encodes CSVATAEGNQPQHF.